Included here is one TCR beta chain sequence, with context. The data belong to a study of technical replicates of blood from a handful of donors. TCRdb keeps only in-frame clones here, not all; method: immunoSEQ multiplex PCR. The table lists 90,000 to 100,000 clones, more than 90% of them singletons, with approximately 0.22% in the top ten. The junction had 14 bases not matched to a gene; V was cut back by 4 bases and J by 3 bases. The germline V gene encodes CDR1 MGHRA and CDR2 YSYEKL. CDR3 length: 19 amino acids. The source is a human donor in good health. The rearrangement uses TRBV4-1 and TRBJ2-3; 12 positions agree with TRBD2. Sequencing input: T cells isolated from PBMCs. CDR3 coding DNA: TGCGCCAGCAGCCGGGGCTTTGGACTAGCGGGGAAGTTGACAGATACGCAGTATTTT. The encoded protein is CASSRGFGLAGKLTDTQYF.